A selection of T cell receptor beta chains follows, all from one sample in a study of cytomegalovirus exposure and HLA in healthy donors. The assay was immunoSEQ multiplex PCR, and TCRdb's table has in-frame clones only and misses some. Recorded for this sample: 100,000 or so clones. The sequencing sample was made of PBMCs. Receptors were obtained from a woman in her twenties or thirties in good health and CMV-seronegative. The CDR3 runs from the conserved cysteine through the conserved F or W. A D gene is named only where the DNA matches it firmly.

D | J | V | CDR3 | DNA
TRBD1 | TRBJ1-2 | TRBV14 | CASSDDRVGGYTF | TGTGCCAGCAGCGACGACAGGGTCGGCGGCTACACCTTC
NA | TRBJ1-5 | TRBV27 | CASSLGGGGQPQHF | TGTGCCAGCAGTTTGGGAGGGGGTGGGCAGCCCCAGCATTTT
TRBD1 | TRBJ1-1 | TRBV28 | CASSLEGAMAFF | TGTGCCAGCAGTTTGGAGGGGGCGATGGCTTTCTTT
TRBD1 | TRBJ2-7 | TRBV25-1 | CASSVTGGYEQYF | TGTGCCAGCAGCGTGACAGGGGGCTACGAGCAGTACTTC
TRBD1 | TRBJ2-7 | TRBV9 | CASSVILDRDEQYF | TGTGCCAGCAGCGTTATACTAGACAGGGACGAGCAGTACTTC
NA | TRBJ2-7 | TRBV9 | CASSVAPQYYEQYF | TGTGCCAGCAGCGTAGCCCCACAATACTACGAGCAGTACTTC
TRBD1 | TRBJ2-5 | TRBV2 | CASRRQGGKETQYF | TGTGCCAGCAGGAGACAGGGTGGAAAAGAGACCCAGTACTTC
NA | TRBJ1-2 | TRBV28 | CASTGVRGGYTF | TGTGCCAGCACCGGGGTCAGGGGCGGCTACACCTTC
TRBD2 | TRBJ2-7 | TRBV6-5 | CASSYSSGLPYEQYF | TGTGCCAGCAGTTACAGTTCGGGACTACCCTACGAGCAGTACTTC
TRBD2 | TRBJ2-3 | TRBV2 | CASSAPRSGGITDTQYF | TGTGCCAGCAGCGCCCCGCGTAGCGGGGGTATCACAGATACGCAGTATTTT
TRBD2 | TRBJ2-6 | TRBV19 | CASNPGLATGANVLTF | TGTGCCAGCAATCCGGGACTAGCTACCGGGGCCAACGTCCTGACTTTC
NA | TRBJ1-1 | TRBV5-4 | CASSLRGGADTEAFF | TGTGCCAGCAGCCTAAGAGGGGGGGCGGACACTGAAGCTTTCTTT
TRBD1 | TRBJ1-1 | TRBV19 | CATRGTGDFEAFF | TGTGCCACCCGTGGAACAGGGGATTTTGAAGCTTTCTTT
TRBD1 | TRBJ2-4 | TRBV10-2 | CASSESLGQVDIQYF | TGCGCCAGCAGTGAGTCGTTGGGACAGGTGGACATTCAGTACTTC
NA | TRBJ2-2 | TRBV7-9 | CASSLDRQEELFF | TGTGCCAGCAGCTTAGACCGTCAGGAGGAGCTGTTTTTT
NA | TRBJ2-3 | TRBV4-1 | CASSLKTRADTQYF | TGCGCCAGCAGCCTTAAAACCAGGGCAGATACGCAGTATTTT
NA | TRBJ2-7 | TRBV21-1 | CASSKGQGIDPSYEQYF | TGTGCCAGCAGCAAGGGTCAGGGGATAGACCCGTCCTACGAGCAGTACTTC
NA | TRBJ2-7 | TRBV27 | CASSLRSHYEQYF | TGTGCCAGCAGTTTGAGAAGTCACTACGAGCAGTACTTC
NA | TRBJ2-5 | TRBV28 | CASSQDTARETQYF | TGTGCCAGCAGCCAGGACACGGCCAGAGAGACCCAGTACTTC
TRBD2 | TRBJ2-3 | TRBV5-1 | CASSSGLAGRGFGTDTQYF | TGCGCCAGCAGCTCGGGACTAGCGGGACGGGGGTTTGGCACAGATACGCAGTATTTT
NA | TRBJ1-4 | TRBV28 | CASSLSPGPSDEKLFF | TGTGCCAGCAGTTTATCCCCAGGCCCGTCAGATGAAAAACTGTTTTTT
TRBD2 | TRBJ2-3 | TRBV7-2 | CASRGSGGGTDTQYF | TGTGCCAGCAGAGGTAGCGGGGGAGGGACAGATACGCAGTATTTT
NA | TRBJ1-1 | TRBV4-1 | CASSQGQGRTEAFF | TGCGCCAGCAGCCAAGGGCAGGGGAGAACTGAAGCTTTCTTT
NA | TRBJ1-5 | TRBV9 | CASSVGSRSNQPQHF | TGTGCCAGCAGCGTAGGTAGCAGAAGCAATCAGCCCCAGCATTTT
TRBD2 | TRBJ2-1 | TRBV5-4 | CASSLPGSGRAGEQFF | TGTGCCAGCAGCCTCCCGGGGAGCGGGAGAGCAGGAGAGCAGTTCTTC
NA | TRBJ2-2 | TRBV6-4 | CASSDETGGTGELFF | TGTGCCAGCAGTGACGAGACCGGCGGTACCGGGGAGCTGTTTTTT
TRBD2 | TRBJ2-3 | TRBV10-3 | CAIGAGGPTDTQYF | TGTGCCATCGGCGCGGGGGGGCCCACAGATACGCAGTATTTT
NA | TRBJ1-1 | TRBV5-4 | CASSAGLRMNTEAFF | TGTGCCAGCAGCGCGGGACTTCGGATGAACACTGAAGCTTTCTTT
NA | TRBJ2-1 | TRBV5-1 | CASSSQGGSYNEQFF | TGCGCCAGCAGCTCACAGGGTGGGTCCTACAATGAGCAGTTCTTC